These 25 T cell receptor beta chains share one sample of origin, sequenced in a study of blood T cells in healthy people across ages. A second PCR of roughly 7 to 11 cycles used a sample-barcoded 5' primer and a J-beta primer mix. MiXCR, applied by TCRdb to the 5' RACE reads, yields one record per CDR3 protein. This sample yields over 1,500,000 distinct CDR3 sequences, of which 49% are seen a single time; less than 2.5% belongs to the top ten. Material: blood. Receptors were obtained from a woman between 40 and 50 years old in good health.

The chain is built from TRBV6-5 and TRBJ2-1, with 9 positions matching TRBD1. V trimming: 2 bases; J trimming: 6 bases; junction bases outside the gene matches: 5. The germline gives CDR1 MNHEY, CDR2 SVGAGI. The CDR3 spans 15 residues. CDR3: CASSYVGTGINEQFF. DNA for the CDR3: TGTGCCAGCAGTTACGTCGGGACAGGGATCAATGAGCAGTTCTTC.

The rearrangement joins TRBV11-1 to TRBJ2-3, with 8 bases aligning to TRBD1. The CDR3 is 16 residues long. Germline CDR1 is SGHAT and CDR2 is FQDESV (reference sequence). V lost 7 bases to trimming and J lost 3 bases; unmatched junction nucleotides: 12. CDR3 amino acids: CASNPGGAVWTDTQYF. CDR3 DNA: TGTGCCAGCAACCCAGGGGGCGCGGTTTGGACAGATACGCAGTATTTT. The variable domain in full, completed from reference TRBV11-1 and TRBJ2-3, reads EAEVAQSPRYKITEKSQAVAFWCDPISGHATLYWYRQILGQGPELLVQFQDESVVDDSQLPKDRFSAERLKGVDSTLKIQPAELGDSAMYLCASNPGGAVWTDTQYFGPGTRLTVL.

The chain recombines TRBV20-1 with TRBJ2-3, with D unresolved. The V gene lost 6 bases and the J gene lost 0 bases, with 10 bases spanning the gap. Germline V gene lookup returns CDR1 DFQATT and CDR2 SNEGSKA (reference sequence). The CDR3 contains 13 residues. The CDR3 DNA is TGCAGTGCCGCCGGCGTAAGCACAGATACGCAGTATTTT. This codes for CSAAGVSTDTQYF.

This clonotype came up a few times. The V call is TRBV9, the J call TRBJ2-1, with TRBD2 as a possible D gene (6 bases). V lost 6 bases to trimming and J lost 2 bases, with 12 bases between them. The CDR3 consists of 14 residues. CDR1 and CDR2 (germline): SGDLS, YYNGEE. The CDR3 DNA sequence: TGTGCCAGCATGGGGGGAGGAACCTACAATGAGCAGTTCTTC. Residues: CASMGGGTYNEQFF.

CDR3 nucleotide sequence: TGTGCCAGCAGTCCCACCCAGATAGGGGGCGAGCAGTACTTC. It codes for CASSPTQIGGEQYF. The gene calls are TRBV27 and TRBJ2-4; weak D call: TRBD1 (6 bases). The end of the DNA fits TRBJ2-7 better, so the J call may be wrong. The CDR3 runs 14 residues. CDR1 MNHEY and CDR2 SMNVEV come from the germline V gene (reference sequence).

For this clonotype: A much larger clone differs from this one at a single base, so this may be a read error. The chain carries TRBV20-1 and TRBJ2-1; possible D gene TRBD2, 5 bases. The CDR3 covers 14 residues. Germline lookup yields CDR1 DFQATT and CDR2 SNEGSKA (reference sequence). V was shortened by 5 bases and J by 10 bases, with 21 bases between the two germline ends. This CDR3 is CSAATPLQPGEQFF. CDR3 DNA: TGCAGTGCTGCAACTCCGCTCCAACCGGGGGAGCAGTTCTTC.

In this sample, this clonotype turned up a few times. The chain carries TRBV7-2 and TRBJ2-1; 10 nucleotides agree with TRBD2. CDR1 is SGHTA, CDR2 FQGNSA, per germline. This CDR3 is built from 15 residues. Losses at the gene ends were 1 base for V and 10 bases for J; bases not matched to a gene: 7. The chain's CDR3 is CASSLDRSSGGEQFF. In DNA, the CDR3 is TGTGCCAGCAGCTTAGATCGAAGTAGCGGGGGGGAGCAGTTCTTC.

In its sample, this clonotype was seen a few times. CDR3 sequence: CSALGLAGVSSSTDTQYF. The CDR3 DNA reads as TGCAGTGCCCTGGGACTAGCGGGGGTTTCTTCTAGCACAGATACGCAGTATTTT. The chain carries TRBV20-1 and TRBJ2-3, with 14 bases matching TRBD2. The CDR3 consists of 18 residues. CDR1 is DFQATT, CDR2 SNEGSKA, per germline (reference sequence). After removal of 6 bases from V and 0 bases from J, the junction contained 11 bases not matched to a gene.

This chain uses TRBV27 with TRBJ1-2; weak D call: TRBD1 (6 bases). Trimming pared 3 bases from V and 4 bases from J, leaving 12 bases between. CDR3 length: 14 residues. Germline V gene data show CDR1 as MNHEY and CDR2 as SMNVEV (reference sequence). CDR3 coding DNA: TGTGCCAGCAGTTTTAGGGGGGAGGGCTATGGCTACACCTTC. Its protein is CASSFRGEGYGYTF.

Here the CDR3 DNA reads TGTGCCAGCAGCTTAGCGGCAGGGAGGAACACTGAAGCTTTCTTT. Residues: CASSLAAGRNTEAFF. The chain recombines TRBV7-2 with TRBJ1-1, with D possibly matching TRBD1 (5 bases). CDR3 length equals 15 residues. The V gene's germline CDR1 is SGHTA and CDR2 FQGNSA. V was cut by 0 bases and J by 1 base, with 9 bases left in between.

The chain has TRBV25-1 and TRBJ1-2; D gene ambiguous. V shed 1 base and J shed 0 bases, with 12 bases lying between them. Germline assignment: CDR1 MGHDK and CDR2 SYGVNS. This CDR3 contains 16 residues. The CDR3 sequence: CASSECGLKTNYGYTF. The DNA of the CDR3 is TGTGCCAGCAGTGAATGCGGTTTGAAGACTAACTATGGCTACACCTTC.

The genes are TRBV20-1 and TRBJ2-3; D gene unclear. Germline assignment: CDR1 DFQATT and CDR2 SNEGSKA (reference sequence). CDR3 length: 15 amino acids. Trimming removed 6 bases from V and 6 bases from J, with 22 bases in between. The DNA for the CDR3 is TGCAGTGCCCGTGGACGGACCCTTATGAGGGATACGCAGTATTTT. As protein: CSARGRTLMRDTQYF.

The V gene is TRBV28, the J gene TRBJ2-5; the D gene is possibly TRBD1 (6 bases). Germline V lookup: CDR1 MDHEN, CDR2 SYDVKM. Trimming removed 6 bases from V and 11 bases from J, with 25 bases in between. The CDR3 sequence is 15 residues long. CDR3 in amino acids: CASSPHNRAGYVQYF. CDR3 DNA sequence: TGTGCCAGCAGCCCCCATAACAGGGCCGGCTACGTGCAGTACTTC. Filled out from reference TRBV28 and TRBJ2-5, the complete variable domain reads DVKVTQSSRYLVKRTGEKVFLECVQDMDHENMFWYRQDPGLGLRLIYFSYDVKMKEKGDIPEGYSVSREKKERFSLILESASTNQTSMYLCASSPHNRAGYVQYFGPGTRLLVL.

To note about this clonotype: At one end the junction does not follow the germline gene, possibly because of a read error. The chain links TRBV27 to TRBJ2-1, with D unresolved. The CDR3 has 14 amino acids. The germline V gene encodes CDR1 MNHEY and CDR2 SMNVEV (reference sequence). CDR3 nucleotides: TGTGCCAGCAGTGTATCGGACCCCTACAATGAGCAGTTCTTC. As protein: CASSVSDPYNEQFF.

This clonotype showed up just a few times. The chain carries TRBV11-2 and TRBJ2-5, with D possibly matching TRBD2 (6 bases). Germline V gives CDR1 SGHAT, CDR2 FQNNGV. This CDR3 has 13 amino acids. Trimming left V 4 bases short and J 4 bases short, with 10 bases between. The CDR3 DNA follows: TGTGCCAGCAGCTCCCGACTAGTAGAGACCCAGTACTTC. This codes for CASSSRLVETQYF.

V and J are TRBV5-1 and TRBJ1-4, with 8 bases matching TRBD1. The germline V gene has CDR1 SGHRS and CDR2 YFSETQ. The CDR3 length is 15 residues. V shed 2 bases, J shed 7 bases, and the junction held 7 bases outside the gene matches. The CDR3 nucleotides read TGCGCCAGCAGCTTCGGACAGGGTCAGAGTGAAAAACTGTTTTTT. Protein sequence: CASSFGQGQSEKLFF.

The rearrangement joins TRBV5-1 to TRBJ2-3, with TRBD1 as a possible D gene (6 bases). Germline lookup yields CDR1 SGHRS and CDR2 YFSETQ. This CDR3 has 15 amino acids. Trimming removed 1 base from V and 6 bases from J, with 15 bases in between. Here the CDR3 reads CASSLHWTAQDTQYF. CDR3 DNA sequence: TGCGCCAGCAGCTTGCATTGGACAGCGCAGGATACGCAGTATTTT.

DNA for the CDR3: TGCGCCAGCAGTGAGTCTACTAGCGGGTATGGCACAGATACGCAGTATTTT. Translated, it gives CASSESTSGYGTDTQYF. J is TRBJ2-3 and V is TRBV10-1; TRBD2 matches at 9 bases. The V gene end was trimmed by 0 bases and the J gene end by 1 base; junction bases not matched to a gene: 5. Per germline, CDR1 WNHNN and CDR2 SYGVQD (reference sequence). The CDR3 runs to 17 residues.

This clonotype has a count of ten or more. The rearrangement uses TRBV7-9 and TRBJ2-5, with D possibly matching TRBD1 (5 bases). Trimming took 5 bases from V and 2 from J, leaving 12 bases between them. Germline lookup yields CDR1 SEHNR and CDR2 FQNEAQ (reference sequence). The CDR3 contains 14 residues. The CDR3 DNA reads as TGTGCCAGCAGCCGCAGGGCAGGGCAAGAGACCCAGTACTTC. This codes for CASSRRAGQETQYF.

This clonotype has a handful of counts. The rearrangement uses TRBV27 and TRBJ2-7, with no clear D. Germline CDR1 and CDR2: MNHEY and SMNVEV (reference sequence). The CDR3 is 15 amino acids. Trimming cost V 6 bases and J 3 bases, with 18 bases left between them. CDR3 DNA: TGTGCCAGCAGCCCGGATTACGCGCAGGTCTACGAGCAGTACTTC. Protein product: CASSPDYAQVYEQYF.

The J gene is TRBJ2-6, the V gene TRBV7-8; 10 bases match TRBD2. Trimming took 5 bases from V and 4 from J; bases not matched to a gene: 11. Looked up from germline, CDR1 is SGHVS and CDR2 is FQNEAQ. The CDR3 length is 18 residues. The CDR3 loop reads CASSATSGAMSGANVLTF. The CDR3 region has the DNA TGTGCCAGCAGCGCCACTAGCGGGGCGATGTCCGGGGCCAACGTCCTGACTTTC.

V and J are TRBV7-2 and TRBJ2-1; D not resolved. The germline gives CDR1 SGHTA, CDR2 FQGNSA. Deletions cut 5 bases from V and 10 bases from J, with 15 bases between. The CDR3 consists of 13 residues. In DNA form, the CDR3 reads TGTGCCAGCAGCGTATACGACACCAGGGAGCAGTTCTTC. This codes for CASSVYDTREQFF.

The V and J genes are TRBV5-6 and TRBJ2-5; no reliable D call. Trimming took off 3 bases at V and 0 bases at J, with 12 bases between the two ends. The CDR3 spans 15 residues. Germline V gene data show CDR1 as SGHDT and CDR2 as YYEEEE. CDR3 sequence: CASSSGWVDQETQYF. The DNA for the CDR3 is TGTGCCAGCAGCTCCGGCTGGGTGGACCAAGAGACCCAGTACTTC.

The chain carries TRBV6-2 or TRBV6-3 and TRBJ2-1, with 10 bases that match TRBD2. This CDR3 comprises 16 residues. Looked up from germline, CDR1 is MNHEY and CDR2 is SVGEGT. The V and J ends lost 5 bases and 4 bases, in that order; junction bases with no gene match: 8. CDR3 loop: CASSPIAGGGYNEQFF. CDR3 bases: TGTGCCAGCAGTCCAATAGCGGGGGGTGGATACAATGAGCAGTTCTTC.

The genes are TRBV28 and TRBJ1-2, with a weak D call TRBD1 (6 bases). The germline CDR1 and CDR2 sequences are MDHEN and SYDVKM. Trimming took off 5 bases at V and 5 bases at J, with 12 bases between the two ends. The CDR3 sequence is 13 residues long. This CDR3 is CASSRSQGYGYTF. The CDR3 DNA reads TGTGCCAGCAGTCGTTCCCAGGGGTATGGCTACACCTTC.